The rows below give T cell receptor beta chains drawn from one sample of a study of spatial heterogeneity in lung cancer. Each CDR3 protein gets one entry after TCRdb re-called the 5' RACE reads with MiXCR. The table lists thousands of distinct CDR3 sequences, 5% to 6% of them singletons. This material consisted of normal lung tissue next to the tumor, taken at surgery. The source is a female donor with early-stage non-small cell lung cancer. Each CDR3 is given with its conserved first and last residue. A D gene is named only where the DNA matches it firmly. The size field reads how often the clone was seen (once, few, many) or a class if it is expanded.

v_call: TRBV19
j_call: TRBJ1-5
d_call: NA
clone_size: medium-sized
cdr3_aa: CATRQDNQPQHF
cdr3_nt: TGTGCCACTCGACAGGACAATCAGCCCCAGCATTTT

v_call: TRBV5-1
j_call: TRBJ2-1
d_call: TRBD2
clone_size: medium-sized
cdr3_aa: CASSPWTSGRGYEQFF
cdr3_nt: TGCGCCAGCAGCCCATGGACTAGCGGGAGGGGATATGAGCAGTTCTTC

v_call: TRBV27
j_call: TRBJ2-5
d_call: NA
clone_size: medium-sized
cdr3_aa: CASSSTGKWETQYF
cdr3_nt: TGTGCCAGCAGTTCCACAGGGAAGTGGGAGACCCAGTACTTC

v_call: TRBV7-2
j_call: TRBJ2-5
d_call: NA
clone_size: many
cdr3_aa: CASSSQETQYF
cdr3_nt: TGTGCCAGCAGCTCCCAAGAGACCCAGTACTTC

v_call: TRBV5-6
j_call: TRBJ2-5
d_call: TRBD1
clone_size: many
cdr3_aa: CASSPQGQETQYF
cdr3_nt: TGTGCCAGCAGCCCACAGGGGCAAGAGACCCAGTACTTC

v_call: TRBV11-2
j_call: TRBJ2-5
d_call: TRBD1
clone_size: many
cdr3_aa: CASSQGVKRQETQYF
cdr3_nt: TGTGCCAGCAGCCAGGGGGTTAAACGGCAAGAGACCCAGTACTTC

v_call: TRBV7-2
j_call: TRBJ2-1
d_call: TRBD2
clone_size: many
cdr3_aa: CASSLELFAGVIDEQFF
cdr3_nt: TGTGCCAGCAGCTTAGAGCTATTTGCGGGAGTTATCGATGAGCAGTTCTTC

v_call: TRBV12-3/TRBV12-4
j_call: TRBJ1-1
d_call: NA
clone_size: many
cdr3_aa: CASSPGGSGGTEAFF
cdr3_nt: TGTGCCAGCAGCCCCGGGGGGTCGGGGGGCACTGAAGCTTTCTTT

v_call: TRBV29-1
j_call: TRBJ2-1
d_call: NA
clone_size: medium-sized
cdr3_aa: CSVDVRLLYNEQFF
cdr3_nt: TGCAGCGTTGATGTGCGACTACTCTACAATGAGCAGTTCTTC

v_call: TRBV11-2
j_call: TRBJ1-1
d_call: NA
clone_size: many
cdr3_aa: CASSLFRGTEAFF
cdr3_nt: TGTGCCAGCAGCTTATTCCGCGGCACTGAAGCTTTCTTT

v_call: TRBV7-9
j_call: TRBJ1-1
d_call: NA
clone_size: large
cdr3_aa: CASSFSGSPGRNTEAFF
cdr3_nt: TGTGCCAGCAGCTTTTCAGGGTCCCCCGGGAGGAACACTGAAGCTTTCTTT